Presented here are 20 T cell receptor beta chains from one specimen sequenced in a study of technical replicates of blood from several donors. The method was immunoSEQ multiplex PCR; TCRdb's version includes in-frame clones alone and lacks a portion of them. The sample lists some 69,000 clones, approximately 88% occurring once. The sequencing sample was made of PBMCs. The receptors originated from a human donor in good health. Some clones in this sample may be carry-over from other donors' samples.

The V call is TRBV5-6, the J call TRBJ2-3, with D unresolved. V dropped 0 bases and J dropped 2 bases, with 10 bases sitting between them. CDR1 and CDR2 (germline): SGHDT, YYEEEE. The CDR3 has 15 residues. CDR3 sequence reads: CASSLGQVNTDTQYF. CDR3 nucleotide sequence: TGTGCCAGCAGCTTGGGGCAGGTGAACACAGATACGCAGTATTTT.

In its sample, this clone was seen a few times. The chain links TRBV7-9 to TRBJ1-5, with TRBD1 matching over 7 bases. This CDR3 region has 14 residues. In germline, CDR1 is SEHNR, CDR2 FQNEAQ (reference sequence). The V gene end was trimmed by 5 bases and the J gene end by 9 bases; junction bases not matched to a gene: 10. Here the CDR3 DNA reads TGTGCCAGCAGCCTGCAGGGGGAATTCGGGCCCCAGCATTTT. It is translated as CASSLQGEFGPQHF.

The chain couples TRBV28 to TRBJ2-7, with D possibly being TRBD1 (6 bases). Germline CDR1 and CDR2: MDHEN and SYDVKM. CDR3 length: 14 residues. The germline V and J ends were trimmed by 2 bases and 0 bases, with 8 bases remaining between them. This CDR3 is CASSLHRVSYEQYF. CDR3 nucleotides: TGTGCCAGCAGTTTACACAGGGTCTCCTACGAGCAGTACTTC.

In DNA form, the CDR3 reads TGTGCCAGCAGCTTAGATAGTAGCGGGAGGGAGCAGTTCTTC. As protein: CASSLDSSGREQFF. This chain links TRBV11-2 with TRBJ2-1; TRBD2 agrees at 10 bases. The CDR3 loop spans 14 amino acids. J was trimmed by 10 bases and V by 0 bases; bases with no gene match: 3. Germline V gene data show CDR1 as SGHAT and CDR2 as FQNNGV.

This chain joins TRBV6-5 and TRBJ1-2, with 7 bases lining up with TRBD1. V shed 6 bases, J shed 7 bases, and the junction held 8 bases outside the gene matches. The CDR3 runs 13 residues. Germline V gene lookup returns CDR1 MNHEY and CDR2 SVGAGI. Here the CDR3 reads CASRNPGGGGYTF. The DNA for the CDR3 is TGTGCCAGCAGGAACCCAGGGGGTGGTGGCTACACCTTC.

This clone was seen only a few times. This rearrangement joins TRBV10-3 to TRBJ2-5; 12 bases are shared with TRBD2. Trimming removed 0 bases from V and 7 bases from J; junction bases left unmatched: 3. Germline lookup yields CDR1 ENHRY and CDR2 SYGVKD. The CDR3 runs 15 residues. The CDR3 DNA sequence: TGTGCCATCAGTGAGTCGACTAGCGGGAGTGGGACCCAGTACTTC. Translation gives CAISESTSGSGTQYF.

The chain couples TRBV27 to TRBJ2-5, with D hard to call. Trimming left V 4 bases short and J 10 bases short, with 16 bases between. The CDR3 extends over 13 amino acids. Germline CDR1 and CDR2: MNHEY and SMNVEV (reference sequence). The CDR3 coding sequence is TGTGCCAGCAGTTACCCCCCCCCGGGTGACCAGTACTTC. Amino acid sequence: CASSYPPPGDQYF.

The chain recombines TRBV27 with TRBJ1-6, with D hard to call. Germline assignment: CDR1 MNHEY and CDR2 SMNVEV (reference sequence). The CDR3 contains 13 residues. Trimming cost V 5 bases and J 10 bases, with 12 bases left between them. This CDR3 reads CASSHTRVSPLHF. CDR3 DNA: TGTGCCAGCAGTCACACCCGGGTATCACCCCTCCACTTT.

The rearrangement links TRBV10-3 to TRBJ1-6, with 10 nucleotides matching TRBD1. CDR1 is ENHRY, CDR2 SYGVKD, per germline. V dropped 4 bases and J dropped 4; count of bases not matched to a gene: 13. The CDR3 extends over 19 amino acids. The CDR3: CAISAWDRGRSIYNSPLHF. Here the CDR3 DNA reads TGTGCCATCAGTGCCTGGGACAGGGGCCGTTCGATTTATAATTCACCCCTCCACTTT.

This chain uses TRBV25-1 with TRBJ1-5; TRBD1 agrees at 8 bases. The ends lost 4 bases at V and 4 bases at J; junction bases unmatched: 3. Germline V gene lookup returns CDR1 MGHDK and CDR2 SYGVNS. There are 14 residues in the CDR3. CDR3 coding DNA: TGTGCCAGCAGTGGGACAGGGATGAATCAGCCCCAGCATTTT. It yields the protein CASSGTGMNQPQHF.

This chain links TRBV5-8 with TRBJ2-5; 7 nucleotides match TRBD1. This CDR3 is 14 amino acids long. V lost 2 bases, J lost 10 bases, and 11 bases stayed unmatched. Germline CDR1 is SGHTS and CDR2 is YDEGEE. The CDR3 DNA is TGTGCCAGCAGCTTCGGACAGGCTAAGAGCGGCCAGTACTTC. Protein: CASSFGQAKSGQYF.

The CDR3 nucleotides read TGTGCCAGCAGGATAAGCAGGGGCGGCTATGGCTACACCTTC. This translates into CASRISRGGYGYTF. This rearrangement joins TRBV2 to TRBJ1-2; D might be TRBD1 (6 bases). Germline V gene data show CDR1 as SNHLY and CDR2 as FYNNEI. The CDR3 consists of 14 residues. V was clipped by 6 bases and J by 4 bases, with 15 bases between them.

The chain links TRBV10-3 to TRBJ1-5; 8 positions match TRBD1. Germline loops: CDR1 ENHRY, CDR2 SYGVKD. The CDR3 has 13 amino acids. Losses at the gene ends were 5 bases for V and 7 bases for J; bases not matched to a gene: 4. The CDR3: CAISQGAGQPQHF. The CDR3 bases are TGTGCCATCAGTCAGGGGGCAGGGCAGCCCCAGCATTTT.

CDR3 protein: CASSPDRGHEQYF. The CDR3 DNA reads as TGTGCCAGCTCACCCGACAGGGGCCACGAGCAGTACTTC. The chain uses TRBV18 and TRBJ2-7, with 8 positions matching TRBD1. The CDR3 has 13 residues. V dropped 3 bases and J dropped 5; count of bases not matched to a gene: 3. Germline V gene sequence: CDR1 KGHSH, CDR2 LQKENI.

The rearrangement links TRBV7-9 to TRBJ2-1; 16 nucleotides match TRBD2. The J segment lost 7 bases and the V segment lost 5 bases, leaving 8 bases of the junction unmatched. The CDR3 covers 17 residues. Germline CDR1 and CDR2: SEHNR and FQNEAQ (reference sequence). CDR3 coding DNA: TGTGCCAGCAGCAAGGGACTAGCGGGGGGGCGGTATAATGAGCAGTTCTTC. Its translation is CASSKGLAGGRYNEQFF.

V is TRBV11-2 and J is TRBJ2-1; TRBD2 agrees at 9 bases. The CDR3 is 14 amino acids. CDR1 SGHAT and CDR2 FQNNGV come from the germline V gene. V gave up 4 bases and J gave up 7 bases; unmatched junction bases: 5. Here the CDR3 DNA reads TGTGCCAGCAGCTCAAGGACTAGCGAGAATGAGCAGTTCTTC. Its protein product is CASSSRTSENEQFF. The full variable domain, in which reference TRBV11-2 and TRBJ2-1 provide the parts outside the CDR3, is EAGVAQSPRYKIIEKRQSVAFWCNPISGHATLYWYQQILGQGPKLLIQFQNNGVVDDSQLPKDRFSAERLKGVDSTLKIQPAKLEDSAVYLCASSSRTSENEQFFGPGTRLTVL.

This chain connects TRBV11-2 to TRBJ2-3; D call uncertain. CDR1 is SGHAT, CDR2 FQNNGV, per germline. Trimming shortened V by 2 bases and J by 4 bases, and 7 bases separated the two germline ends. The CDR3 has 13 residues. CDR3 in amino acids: CASSLIASDTQYF. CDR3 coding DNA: TGTGCCAGCAGCTTAATCGCGTCAGATACGCAGTATTTT.

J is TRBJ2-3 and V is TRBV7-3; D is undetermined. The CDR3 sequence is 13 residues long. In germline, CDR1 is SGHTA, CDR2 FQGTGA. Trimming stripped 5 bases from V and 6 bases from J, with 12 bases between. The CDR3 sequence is CASSRGAGDTQYF. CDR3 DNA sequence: TGTGCCAGCAGCCGAGGCGCCGGGGATACGCAGTATTTT. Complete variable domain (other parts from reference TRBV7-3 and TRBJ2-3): GAGVSQTPSNKVTEKGKYVELRCDPISGHTALYWYRQSLGQGPEFLIYFQGTGAADDSGLPNDRFFAVRPEGSVSTLKIQRTERGDSAVYLCASSRGAGDTQYFGPGTRLTVL.

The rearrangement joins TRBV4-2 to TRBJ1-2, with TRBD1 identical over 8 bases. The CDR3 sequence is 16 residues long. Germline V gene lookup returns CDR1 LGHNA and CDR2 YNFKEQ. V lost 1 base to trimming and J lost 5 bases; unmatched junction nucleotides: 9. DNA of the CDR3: TGTGCCAGCAGCCAAGCCGGACAGGGCAATTTTTATGGCTACACCTTC. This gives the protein CASSQAGQGNFYGYTF.

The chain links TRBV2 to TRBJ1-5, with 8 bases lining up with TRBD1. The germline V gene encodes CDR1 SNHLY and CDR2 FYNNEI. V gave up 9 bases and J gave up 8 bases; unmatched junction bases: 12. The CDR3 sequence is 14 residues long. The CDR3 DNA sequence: TGTGCCAGGGATAAAGGACAGGGTCTCGAGCCCCAGCATTTT. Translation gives CARDKGQGLEPQHF.